The sequence of this T cell receptor beta chain was determined in a study of OX40 agonist ivuxolimab in advanced cancers. For the study in its entirety: The costimulatory receptor OX40 (CD134) was targeted by ivuxolimab, a fully human IgG2 agonistic monoclonal antibody. Intravenous ivuxolimab was administered to patients every 2 weeks at six dose levels: 0.01, 0.1, 0.3, 1.5, 3 and 10 mg/kg. Of the approximately 50 dose-escalation patients, hepatocellular carcinoma was present in about 20, melanoma in approximately 15, renal cell carcinoma in 9 and head and neck cancer in 9. In the dose-escalation cohort, approximately 82% of patients were male, and the mean age was approximately 60 years, with a range of roughly 20 to 85. Prior anti-PD-1, anti-PD-L1 or anti-CTLA-4 therapy was permitted, and checkpoint inhibitors had been received by under 50% of dose-escalation patients. Partial responses occurred in three dose-escalation patients, of whom one had hepatocellular carcinoma and two had cutaneous melanoma. Peripheral TCRbeta sequencing aimed to test whether ivuxolimab altered TCR sequence diversity and caused clonal T-cell expansion. The paper reports the monotherapy dose-escalation portion (N of about 50 patients) of the phase I ivuxolimab trial.

For sequencing of the TCRbeta CDR3 region, genomic DNA was extracted from the sorted cells. TCRbeta CDR3 regions were sequenced using the immunoSEQ Assay. The table comes from immuneACCESS by way of TCRdb, which keeps in-frame sequences with V and J called. Part of the clones is missing from these tables; in studies checked, under half for an unresolved V gene and the rest for unknown reasons. Present in this sample are about 63,000 clones, 80% to 90% of which were seen just once. The ten largest clones represent less than 14% of the sample. Patients with a history of autoimmune disease or receiving systemic immunosuppression were excluded from the trial. Peripheral blood for TCR sequencing was collected from all dose cohorts at baseline, on cycle 4 day 1, and on cycle 7 day 1. Samples came from an open-label, multicenter, first-in-human phase I dose-escalation trial of ivuxolimab. Adults with locally advanced or metastatic head and neck squamous cell, hepatocellular, melanoma or renal cell carcinoma were enrolled in the trial. Before TCR sequencing, CD4+ T cells and CD8+ T cells were sorted from peripheral blood as separate populations.

The CDR3 contains 14 residues, cysteine and phenylalanine counted. This entry keeps only the CDR3 DNA: 42 bases, framed from base 1. The germline V gene encodes CDR1 SEHNR and CDR2 FQNEAQ (reference sequence). The junction shows trimming of 1 base on V and 4 bases on J, plus 10 bases between the germline ends. The paper as a whole reports these results and caveats: Which antigens the clonally expanded peripheral T cells were specific for was not determined. After ivuxolimab, more expanded clones were found on average in CD8+ T cells than in CD4+ T cells. Low levels of normalized T-cell clonal expansion were also seen in some nonresponding patients. At doses of 0.1 to 3.0 mg/kg, clonal expansion of both CD4+ and CD8+ blood T cells was observed from baseline to week 6. Partial responders in the 0.1-3.0 mg/kg groups had among the lowest normalized peripheral clonal expansion, especially among CD8+ T cells.

Note on this clone: Its antigen remains undetermined. No much larger clone is present one base from it, and per-base qualities are unavailable.

The sample here was CD4+ or CD8+ T cells sorted from blood, taken in a trial of the OX40 agonist ivuxolimab. The clonotype was recovered from an adult with an advanced solid tumor such as melanoma, head and neck, liver or kidney cancer. This receptor chain uses TRBV7-9 and TRBJ1-1; a weak D assignment points to TRBD1 (5 bases agree). The DNA reads TGTGCCAGCAGCTTAGAAGAGAGGGGCACTGAAGCTTTCTTT. It codes for CASSLEERGTEAFF.